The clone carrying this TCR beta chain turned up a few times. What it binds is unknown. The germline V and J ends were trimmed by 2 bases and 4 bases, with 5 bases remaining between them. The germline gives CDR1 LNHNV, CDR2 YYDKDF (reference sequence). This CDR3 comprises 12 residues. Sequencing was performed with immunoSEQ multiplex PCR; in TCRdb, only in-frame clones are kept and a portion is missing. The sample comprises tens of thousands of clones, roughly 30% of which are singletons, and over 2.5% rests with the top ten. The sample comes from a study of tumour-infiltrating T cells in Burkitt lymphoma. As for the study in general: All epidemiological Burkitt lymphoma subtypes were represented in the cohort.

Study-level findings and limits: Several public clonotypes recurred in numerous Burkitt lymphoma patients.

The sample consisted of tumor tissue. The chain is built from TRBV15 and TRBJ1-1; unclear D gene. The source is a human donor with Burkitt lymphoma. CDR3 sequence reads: CATSRRGTEAFF. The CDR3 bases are TGTGCCACCAGCAGACGGGGCACTGAAGCTTTCTTT.